The rows below give T cell receptor beta chains drawn from one sample of a study of response to subunit inactivated influenza vaccine. TCRdb re-analysed the RT-PCR reads in MiXCR, keeping a single row per CDR3 protein. The table lists around 480,000 distinct CDR3 sequences, about 15% of them singletons. The starting material was CD4+ T cells sorted from PBMCs, obtained around 2 years after vaccination. The source of these receptors is a man between 50 and 75 years old who received an inactivated influenza vaccine. CDR3s include the opening cysteine and the closing phenylalanine or tryptophan. The order of the fields is clone size, V gene, D gene, J gene, CDR3 protein, CDR3 DNA. D genes are given only for firm matches. Clone size, where shown, is once, few, many, or a class for clones that have expanded.

>.|TRBV7-3|.|TRBJ1-6
CASSLAGLGNSPLHF
TGTGCCAGCAGCTTAGCAGGATTAGGGAATTCACCCCTCCACTTT
>.|TRBV24-1|.|TRBJ2-6
CATIGGPTFSGANVLTF
TGTGCCACCATTGGGGGGCCGACCTTCTCGGGGGCCAACGTCCTGACTTTC
>.|TRBV7-8|.|TRBJ2-5
CASSVRPGLRETQYF
TGTGCCAGCAGCGTACGACCGGGCCTCCGGGAGACCCAGTACTTC
>.|TRBV28|TRBD2|TRBJ2-1
CASSSAGLARVVYNEQFF
TGTGCCAGCAGTTCAGCCGGACTAGCGCGGGTGGTTTACAATGAGCAGTTCTTC
>.|TRBV27|.|TRBJ2-1
CASSLFGAYNEQFF
TGTGCCAGCAGTTTATTCGGGGCCTACAATGAGCAGTTCTTC
>few|TRBV28|TRBD1|TRBJ1-1
CASRGGTGSTEAFF
TGTGCCAGCAGGGGGGGGACAGGGAGTACTGAAGCTTTCTTT
>few|TRBV6-1|TRBD2|TRBJ2-3
CASSERASGRAPDTQYF
TGTGCCAGCAGTGAACGGGCTAGCGGGAGGGCCCCAGATACGCAGTATTTT
>.|TRBV7-9|TRBD1|TRBJ1-5
CASGDGQGGAQPQHF
TGTGCCAGCGGTGACGGACAGGGCGGGGCGCAGCCCCAGCATTTT
>.|TRBV9|.|TRBJ2-7
CASSVGPGEYEQYF
TGTGCCAGCAGCGTAGGACCAGGGGAATACGAGCAGTACTTC
>.|TRBV7-6|.|TRBJ2-7
CASSLAAGRGNEQYF
TGTGCCAGCAGCTTAGCGGCGGGCAGGGGCAACGAGCAGTACTTC
>.|TRBV6-2/TRBV6-3|TRBD2|TRBJ2-3
CASGSGRAGRDTQYF
TGTGCCAGCGGGAGCGGGAGGGCCGGGAGAGATACGCAGTATTTT
>few|TRBV18|.|TRBJ1-1
CASSPTVVGLNTEAFF
TGTGCCAGCTCACCTACCGTGGTAGGGCTGAACACTGAAGCTTTCTTT
>.|TRBV7-9|TRBD1|TRBJ2-4
CASSPGTGGAKNIQYF
TGTGCCAGCAGCCCAGGGACAGGGGGGGCCAAAAACATTCAGTACTTC
>many|TRBV12-3/TRBV12-4|.|TRBJ2-5
CASSLFSITETQYF
TGTGCCAGCAGTTTATTCAGTATTACAGAGACCCAGTACTTC
>few|TRBV7-2|.|TRBJ2-7
CASSLVGGPYEQYF
TGTGCCAGCAGCTTAGTCGGGGGACCCTACGAGCAGTACTTC
>few|TRBV7-2|.|TRBJ1-2
CASSRTGGTGYGYTF
TGTGCCAGCAGCCGTACCGGGGGCACGGGGTATGGCTACACCTTC
>.|TRBV10-3|.|TRBJ1-1
CAISRTEMNTEAFF
TGTGCCATCAGTAGGACGGAAATGAACACTGAAGCTTTCTTT
>few|TRBV7-9|TRBD2|TRBJ2-1
CASSFGTSVNEQFF
TGTGCCAGCAGCTTCGGGACTAGCGTGAATGAGCAGTTCTTC
>.|TRBV18|.|TRBJ1-1
CASSPAGLNTEAFF
TGTGCCAGCTCACCTGCAGGGTTGAACACTGAAGCTTTCTTT
>.|TRBV24-1|TRBD1|TRBJ2-3
CATRGTETSTDTQYF
TGTGCCACCCGAGGGACAGAAACTAGCACAGATACGCAGTATTTT
>many|TRBV4-1|TRBD1|TRBJ2-7
CASSIWTGEYEQYF
TGCGCCAGCAGCATATGGACAGGGGAGTACGAGCAGTACTTC
>few|TRBV15|.|TRBJ1-5
CATSRDVVGAQPQHF
TGTGCCACCAGCAGAGATGTGGTCGGGGCTCAGCCCCAGCATTTT
>few|TRBV4-3|.|TRBJ2-7
CASSQESGGRPYEQYF
TGCGCCAGCAGCCAAGAATCCGGGGGGCGCCCCTACGAGCAGTACTTC
>.|TRBV5-1|TRBD2|TRBJ2-3
CASSTQRGSTDTQYF
TGCGCCAGCAGTACCCAGCGGGGAAGCACAGATACGCAGTATTTT
>many|TRBV14|.|TRBJ2-4
CASSQDLVAIQYF
TGTGCCAGCAGCCAAGACTTGGTAGCCATTCAGTACTTC
>.|TRBV12-3/TRBV12-4|TRBD1|TRBJ2-6
CASSLDWGQGATRSGANVLTF
TGTGCCAGCAGTTTAGATTGGGGACAGGGGGCTACTAGGTCTGGGGCCAACGTCCTGACTTTC
>many|TRBV18|.|TRBJ2-7
CASSPGRADNEQYF
TGTGCCAGCTCACCCGGGCGGGCAGATAACGAGCAGTACTTC
>.|TRBV6-2/TRBV6-3|.|TRBJ1-1
CASSVQGSTEAFF
TGTGCCAGCAGTGTCCAGGGAAGTACTGAAGCTTTCTTT
>few|TRBV2|.|TRBJ1-5
CASSLRRGEPQHF
TGTGCCAGCAGTTTAAGGCGGGGGGAGCCCCAGCATTTT
>few|TRBV20-1|TRBD2|TRBJ2-7
CSAGTSGNYEQYF
TGCAGTGCGGGGACTAGCGGTAACTACGAGCAGTACTTC
>few|TRBV10-3|.|TRBJ2-1
CAISESQGTTHEQFF
TGTGCCATCAGTGAGTCTCAAGGGACAACCCATGAGCAGTTCTTC
>few|TRBV10-3|.|TRBJ2-1
CAIISTSTLRHNEQFF
TGTGCCATCATTTCGACTAGTACCCTTAGGCACAATGAGCAGTTCTTC
>.|TRBV11-2|.|TRBJ1-1
CASSSERVWAEAFF
TGTGCCAGCAGCTCAGAGAGGGTCTGGGCTGAAGCTTTCTTT
>few|TRBV5-1|.|TRBJ2-5
CASSTGSSVTQETQYF
TGCGCCAGCAGCACAGGATCTAGCGTGACTCAAGAGACCCAGTACTTC
>few|TRBV20-1|TRBD1|TRBJ1-5
CSARRGQGTNQPQHF
TGCAGTGCTAGAAGGGGACAGGGAACTAATCAGCCCCAGCATTTT
>.|TRBV7-9|TRBD1|TRBJ2-2
CASSLRQGRTGELFF
TGTGCCAGCAGCTTACGACAGGGTCGCACCGGGGAGCTGTTTTTT
>.|TRBV10-2|.|TRBJ2-2
CASSAAGAGGELFF
TGCGCCAGCAGTGCCGCAGGGGCCGGCGGGGAGCTGTTTTTT
>.|TRBV18|TRBD1|TRBJ2-3
CASSPPGTGNTDTQYF
TGTGCCAGCTCACCACCAGGGACAGGGAACACAGATACGCAGTATTTT
>.|TRBV7-9|.|TRBJ1-5
CASSWNSNQPQHF
TGTGCCAGCAGCTGGAATAGCAATCAGCCCCAGCATTTT
>.|TRBV28|.|TRBJ2-1
CASSPSRDFGYNEQFF
TGTGCCAGCAGCCCTTCGAGGGACTTTGGCTACAATGAGCAGTTCTTC
>many|TRBV6-6|.|TRBJ1-2
CASSYSNAGKGYGYTF
TGTGCCAGCAGTTACTCGAATGCAGGGAAGGGCTATGGCTACACCTTC
>.|TRBV7-2|TRBD2|TRBJ2-7
CASSSMAGGTYEQYF
TGTGCCAGCAGCAGCATGGCGGGAGGGACCTACGAGCAGTACTTC
>few|TRBV4-3|TRBD2|TRBJ2-2
CASSPQRGSGTGELFF
TGCGCCAGCAGCCCCCAGCGGGGATCGGGCACCGGGGAGCTGTTTTTT
>.|TRBV29-1|.|TRBJ2-3
CSVEAFADTQYF
TGCAGCGTCGAGGCGTTCGCAGATACGCAGTATTTT
>few|TRBV5-5|.|TRBJ1-6
CASSLGGRTGYNSPLHF
TGTGCCAGCAGCTTGGGGGGCAGGACCGGGTATAATTCACCCCTCCACTTT
>many|TRBV29-1|.|TRBJ1-4
CSAAVSDPYEKLFF
TGCAGCGCTGCCGTGTCCGACCCGTATGAAAAACTGTTTTTT
>.|TRBV4-3|TRBD1|TRBJ2-1
CASSQGLGSRTGNNEQFF
TGCGCCAGCAGCCAAGGTTTGGGGAGCCGGACAGGAAACAATGAGCAGTTCTTC
>few|TRBV7-2|TRBD1|TRBJ2-7
CASSSRQGNEQYF
TGTGCCAGCAGCTCTAGACAGGGAAACGAGCAGTACTTC
>few|TRBV3-1|.|TRBJ1-1
CASSRQLGATEAFF
TGTGCCAGCAGCCGACAGCTGGGGGCCACTGAAGCTTTCTTT